These 20 T cell receptor beta chains were all obtained from the same sample, sequenced in a study of T cells in Graves' hyperthyroidism and ophthalmopathy. TCR beta CDR3 regions were amplified from RNA. An initial round of RT-PCR targeting the TCR CDR3 relied on the HTBI primer set. TCRdb reanalysed the multiplex PCR reads using MiXCR and keeps one entry per CDR3 protein. Of 450,000 to 600,000 distinct CDR3 sequences in the sample, around 15% are singletons; the top ten hold approximately 14%. Sequenced: blood. These receptors were collected from a woman aged 40 to 50 with Graves' hyperthyroidism.

This clonotype was detected ten times or more. This rearrangement joins TRBV12-3 or TRBV12-4 to TRBJ2-7, with D hard to call. The CDR3 loop spans 13 amino acids. V lost 5 bases to trimming and J lost 2 bases, with 10 bases between them. CDR3 region: CASSPLNTYEQYF. The CDR3 DNA reads TGTGCCAGCAGTCCCCTTAACACCTACGAGCAGTACTTC.

This clonotype came up a few times. This chain connects TRBV13 to TRBJ2-5; 7 nucleotides align to TRBD1. CDR1 and CDR2 from the germline V gene are PRHDT and FYEKMQ (reference sequence). The CDR3 has 14 amino acids. V shed 5 bases, J shed 5 bases, and the junction held 8 bases outside the gene matches. CDR3 amino acids: CASSPGGGMETQYF. In nucleotides, the CDR3 is TGTGCCAGCAGCCCAGGGGGTGGGATGGAGACCCAGTACTTC.

The chain is built from TRBV11-3 and TRBJ2-1; 9 nucleotides agree with TRBD2. J was trimmed by 8 bases and V by 5 bases; bases with no gene match: 7. CDR1 and CDR2 from the germline V gene are SGHNT and YENEEA. The CDR3 length is 14 residues. CDR3 in amino acids: CASSIHSGSDEQFF. The CDR3 DNA reads TGTGCCAGCAGCATTCATAGCGGGAGTGATGAGCAGTTCTTC.

This clonotype was counted a few times. The chain links TRBV10-3 to TRBJ1-6; 8 bases match TRBD1. CDR1 and CDR2 from the germline V gene are ENHRY and SYGVKD. The CDR3 sequence is 14 residues long. V was pared by 6 bases and J by 10 bases, with 8 bases of the junction left unmatched. The CDR3 spells CAIRTGTGYSPLHF. The CDR3 coding sequence is TGTGCCATCAGAACCGGGACAGGATACTCACCCCTCCACTTT.

This clonotype was detected ten times or more. This chain connects TRBV12-3 or TRBV12-4 to TRBJ2-1, with 13 bases fitting TRBD2. Trimming took 4 bases from V and 9 from J; bases not matched to a gene: 3. This CDR3 has 14 amino acids. Here the CDR3 DNA reads TGTGCCAGCAGTTGGACTAGCGGGAGTATTGAGCAGTTCTTC. Amino acid sequence: CASSWTSGSIEQFF.

This clonotype was observed a few times. The chain recombines TRBV6-2 or TRBV6-3 with TRBJ2-7; TRBD1 matches 7 bases. Germline V lookup: CDR1 MNHEY, CDR2 SVGEGT. V lost 6 bases to trimming and J lost 7 bases; unmatched junction nucleotides: 15. This CDR3 spans 15 amino acids. Here the CDR3 DNA reads TGTGCCAGCAGGCATACGACAGGGACCACGGGGGAGCAGTACTTC. Its protein product is CASRHTTGTTGEQYF.

About this clonotype: A much larger clone lies a single base off, so this may be a read error. This chain joins TRBV29-1 and TRBJ2-2, with D possibly being TRBD2 (5 bases). Germline lookup yields CDR1 SQVTM and CDR2 ANQGSEA. This CDR3 is built from 11 residues. The chain's CDR3 is CSADNTGEPFF. CDR3 sequence (DNA): TGCAGCGCCGACAACACCGGGGAGCCGTTTTTT.

J is TRBJ1-3 and V is TRBV5-5; D unresolved. Between the trimmed V and J ends, which lost 2 bases and 0 bases, there was a span of 15 bases. This CDR3 comprises 17 residues. Germline V gene data show CDR1 as SGHKS and CDR2 as YYEKEE (reference sequence). The CDR3 DNA follows: TGTGCCAGCAGCTTTTTGACTTACGAGAGCTCTGGAAACACCATATATTTT. Its translation is CASSFLTYESSGNTIYF. The whole variable domain, remainder taken from reference TRBV5-5 and TRBJ1-3, is DAGVTQSPTHLIKTRGQQVTLRCSPISGHKSVSWYQQVLGQGPQFIFQYYEKEERGRGNFPDRFSARQFPNYSSELNVNALLLGDSALYLCASSFLTYESSGNTIYFGEGSWLTVV.

This clonotype was observed many times. This chain joins TRBV28 and TRBJ2-3; D possibly corresponds to TRBD1 (7 bases). V lost 5 bases to trimming and J lost 6 bases, with 15 bases between them. From germline, CDR1 is MDHEN and CDR2 SYDVKM. The CDR3 length is 14 residues. The CDR3 reads CASSIESGGDTQYF. The CDR3 DNA sequence: TGTGCCAGCAGTATTGAATCAGGGGGGGATACGCAGTATTTT.

The chain couples TRBV29-1 to TRBJ2-7; TRBD1 aligns across 8 bases. This CDR3 has 16 amino acids. Losses at the gene ends were 1 base for V and 2 bases for J; bases not matched to a gene: 10. The germline V gene has CDR1 SQVTM and CDR2 ANQGSEA. The CDR3 region is CSVEVPRDRNPYEQYF. CDR3 in DNA: TGCAGCGTTGAAGTCCCCCGGGACAGGAACCCCTACGAGCAGTACTTC.

This clonotype was found many times. The chain employs TRBV28 and TRBJ1-5; a weak D match, TRBD1 (6 bases). Germline V gene data show CDR1 as MDHEN and CDR2 as SYDVKM. The CDR3 covers 16 residues. V lost 4 bases to trimming and J lost 6 bases, with 19 bases between them. The CDR3, as DNA: TGTGCCAGCAGTTCCCCAGGGAATTCAGGGGTTCAGCCCCAGCATTTT. This translates into CASSSPGNSGVQPQHF.

This clonotype came up many times. The chain combines TRBV5-5 with TRBJ2-2; 8 nucleotides line up with TRBD1. The CDR3 has 17 residues. V lost 2 bases, J lost 2 bases, and 8 bases stayed unmatched. The V gene's germline CDR1 is SGHKS and CDR2 YYEKEE (reference sequence). CDR3 loop: CASSFRRDRTNTGELFF. The CDR3 nucleotides are TGTGCCAGCAGCTTCAGGAGGGACAGGACAAACACCGGGGAGCTGTTTTTT.

This clonotype was counted many times. The CDR3 DNA reads as TGTGCCTGGACGCAGGGAAACTATGGCTACACCTTC. Translation gives CAWTQGNYGYTF. The rearrangement joins TRBV30 to TRBJ1-2; a weak D match, TRBD1 (5 bases). This CDR3 has 12 amino acids. V was clipped by 4 bases and J by 2 bases, with 8 bases between them. Germline V gene lookup returns CDR1 GTSNPN and CDR2 SVGIG (reference sequence).

This clonotype occurred many times. This sequence joins TRBV18 and TRBJ2-5; 7 bases align to TRBD2. The V and J ends lost 2 bases and 4 bases, in that order; junction bases with no gene match: 7. The germline gives CDR1 KGHSH, CDR2 LQKENI. The CDR3 has 15 residues. The CDR3 spells CASSPGLAVGETQYF. The CDR3 DNA reads as TGTGCCAGCTCACCAGGCCTAGCGGTAGGAGAGACCCAGTACTTC.

This clonotype came up many times. The V and J genes are TRBV20-1 and TRBJ2-1; TRBD2 agrees at 7 bases. The CDR3 loop spans 14 amino acids. V gave up 5 bases and J gave up 2 bases; unmatched junction bases: 6. In germline, CDR1 is DFQATT, CDR2 SNEGSKA (reference sequence). The CDR3 loop is CSALSGTTYNEQFF. For the CDR3, the DNA is TGCAGTGCTTTATCCGGGACTACCTACAATGAGCAGTTCTTC.

This clonotype was detected many times. The chain couples TRBV7-8 to TRBJ1-6, with 8 bases lining up with TRBD1. Germline CDR1 reads SGHVS; CDR2 reads FQNEAQ. The CDR3 sequence is 14 residues long. V dropped 8 bases and J dropped 9; count of bases not matched to a gene: 9. As DNA, the CDR3 is TGTGCCAGCGCTTCCGGACAGGGTCGTTCACCCCTCCACTTT. This codes for CASASGQGRSPLHF.

CDR3 sequence: CASRPGAGAKGSPLHF. For the CDR3, the DNA is TGTGCCAGCAGGCCTGGGGCCGGGGCGAAGGGGTCACCCCTCCACTTT. This sequence joins TRBV6-1 and TRBJ1-6; D perhaps matches TRBD1 (5 bases). The germline V gene has CDR1 MNHNS and CDR2 SASEGT. The V end lost 6 bases, the J end lost 10 bases, and 22 bases lay between the germline ends. The CDR3 is made up of 16 amino acids.

The V call is TRBV20-1, the J call TRBJ2-7, with 9 bases identical to TRBD1. The CDR3 sequence is 14 residues long. The J segment lost 3 bases and the V segment lost 2 bases, leaving 5 bases of the junction unmatched. CDR1 is DFQATT and CDR2 is SNEGSKA in the germline V gene (reference sequence). CDR3 sequence (DNA): TGCAGTGCTAGACAAGGGACAGGGAACTACGAGCAGTACTTC. Translating it yields CSARQGTGNYEQYF.

This clonotype was picked up a small number of times. The gene calls are TRBV7-9 and TRBJ2-7; 11 nucleotides align to TRBD2. CDR1 is SEHNR, CDR2 FQNEAQ, per germline (reference sequence). V was clipped by 1 base and J by 4 bases; unmatched bases: 6. The CDR3 runs to 16 residues. The CDR3 spells CASSLELAGVPYEQYF. CDR3 DNA: TGTGCCAGCAGCTTAGAACTAGCGGGAGTCCCGTACGAGCAGTACTTC.

This clonotype was recorded many times. This chain joins TRBV12-3 or TRBV12-4 and TRBJ2-3; D perhaps matches TRBD2 (5 bases). Trimming shortened V by 1 base and J by 0 bases, and 11 bases separated the two germline ends. This CDR3 comprises 16 residues. CDR3 sequence: CASSLVLAQSTDTQYF. CDR3 DNA: TGTGCCAGCAGTTTAGTCCTAGCCCAGAGCACAGATACGCAGTATTTT.